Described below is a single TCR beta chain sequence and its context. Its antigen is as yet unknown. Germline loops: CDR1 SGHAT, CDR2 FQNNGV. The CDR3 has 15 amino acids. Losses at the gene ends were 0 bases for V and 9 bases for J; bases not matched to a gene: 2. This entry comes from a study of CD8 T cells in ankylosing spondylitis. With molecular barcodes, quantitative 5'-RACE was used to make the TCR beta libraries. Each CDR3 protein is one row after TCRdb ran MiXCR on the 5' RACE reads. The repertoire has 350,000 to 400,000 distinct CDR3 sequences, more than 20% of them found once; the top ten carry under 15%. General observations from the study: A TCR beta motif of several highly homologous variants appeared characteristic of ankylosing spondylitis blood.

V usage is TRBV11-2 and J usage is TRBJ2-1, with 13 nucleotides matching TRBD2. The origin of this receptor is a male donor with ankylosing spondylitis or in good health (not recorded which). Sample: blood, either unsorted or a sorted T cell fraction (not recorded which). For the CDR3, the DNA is TGTGCCAGCAGCTTAGAGGGACTAGCGGGGACTGAGCAGTTCTTC. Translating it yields CASSLEGLAGTEQFF.